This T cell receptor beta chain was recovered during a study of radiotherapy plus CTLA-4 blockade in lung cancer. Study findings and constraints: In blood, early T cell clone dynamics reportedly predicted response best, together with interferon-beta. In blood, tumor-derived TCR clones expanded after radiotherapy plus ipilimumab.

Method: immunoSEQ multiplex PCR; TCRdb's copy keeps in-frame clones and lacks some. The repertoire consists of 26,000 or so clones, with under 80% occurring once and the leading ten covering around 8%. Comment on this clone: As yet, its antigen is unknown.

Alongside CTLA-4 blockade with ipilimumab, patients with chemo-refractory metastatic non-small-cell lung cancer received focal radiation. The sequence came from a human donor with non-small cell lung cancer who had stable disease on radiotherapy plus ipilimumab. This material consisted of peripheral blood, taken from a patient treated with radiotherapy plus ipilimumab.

The CDR3 sequence: CASSLSRTGKESQPQHF. The CDR3 DNA follows: TGTGCCAGCAGTTTATCCCGGACAGGGAAAGAAAGCCAGCCCCAGCATTTT. The V call is TRBV27, the J call TRBJ1-5, with TRBD1 identical over 8 bases. The CDR3 is made up of 17 amino acids. Germline trimming cut 0 bases from V and 7 bases from J; bases unmatched to any gene: 11. Germline V gives CDR1 MNHEY, CDR2 SMNVEV (reference sequence).